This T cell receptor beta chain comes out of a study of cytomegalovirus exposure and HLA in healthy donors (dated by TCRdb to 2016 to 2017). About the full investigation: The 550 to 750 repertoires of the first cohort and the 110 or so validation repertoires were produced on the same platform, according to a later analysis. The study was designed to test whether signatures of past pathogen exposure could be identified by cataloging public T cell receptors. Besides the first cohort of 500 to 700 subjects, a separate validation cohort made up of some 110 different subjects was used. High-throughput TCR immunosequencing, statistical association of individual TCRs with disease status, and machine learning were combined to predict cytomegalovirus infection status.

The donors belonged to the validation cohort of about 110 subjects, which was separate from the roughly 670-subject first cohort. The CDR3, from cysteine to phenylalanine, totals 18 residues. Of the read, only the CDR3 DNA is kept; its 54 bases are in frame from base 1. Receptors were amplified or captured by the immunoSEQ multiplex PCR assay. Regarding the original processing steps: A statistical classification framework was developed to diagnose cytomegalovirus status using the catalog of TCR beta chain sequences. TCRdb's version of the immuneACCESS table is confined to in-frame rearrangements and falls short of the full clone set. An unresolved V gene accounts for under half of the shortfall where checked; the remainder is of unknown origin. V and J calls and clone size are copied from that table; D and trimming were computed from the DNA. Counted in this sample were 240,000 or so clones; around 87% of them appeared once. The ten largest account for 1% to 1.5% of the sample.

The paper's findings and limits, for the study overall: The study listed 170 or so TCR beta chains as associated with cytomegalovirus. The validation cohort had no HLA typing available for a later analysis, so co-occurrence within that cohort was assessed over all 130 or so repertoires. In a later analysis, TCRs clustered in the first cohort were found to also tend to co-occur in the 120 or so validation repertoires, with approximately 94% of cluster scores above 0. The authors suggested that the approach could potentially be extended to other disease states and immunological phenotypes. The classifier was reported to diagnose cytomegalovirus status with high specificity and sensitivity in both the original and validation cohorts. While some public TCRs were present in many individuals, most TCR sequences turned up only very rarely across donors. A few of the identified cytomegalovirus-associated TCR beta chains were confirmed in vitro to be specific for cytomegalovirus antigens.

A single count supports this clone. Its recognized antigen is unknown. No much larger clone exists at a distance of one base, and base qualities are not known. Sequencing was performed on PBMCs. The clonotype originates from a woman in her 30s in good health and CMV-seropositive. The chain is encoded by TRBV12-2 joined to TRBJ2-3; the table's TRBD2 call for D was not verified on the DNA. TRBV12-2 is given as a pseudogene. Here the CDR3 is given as CASRSGWRERDYTDTQYF. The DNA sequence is TGTGCAAGTCGCTCGGGCTGGAGGGAGCGGGACTACACAGATACGCAGTATTTT.